The T cell receptor (beta chain) described here comes from a study of cytomegalovirus exposure and HLA in healthy donors. As for the study in general: A previous analysis identified approximately 120 million unique TCR beta sequences derived from 180 million or so T cells. In terms of ancestry, the Caucasian-associated cluster contained roughly 81% of the roughly 400 genotyped donors.

V was clipped by 5 bases and J by 0 bases, with 8 bases between them. Germline V lookup: CDR1 SGHRS, CDR2 YFSETQ. The CDR3 spans 14 residues. Findings of the study overall: The study assumed roughly uniform donor sequencing depth for presence/absence analyses. Reported performance of the classifier showed diagnosis of cytomegalovirus status with high specificity and sensitivity.

PCR employed 60 Vbeta and 13 Jbeta primers. The assay was immunoSEQ multiplex PCR, and TCRdb's table has in-frame clones only and misses some. The data show some 90,000 clones, approximately 75% seen once. Notes on this clone: Its antigen is unknown.

This sequence originates from a female donor in good health and CMV-seropositive. V is TRBV5-1 and J is TRBJ1-4; D might be TRBD1 (6 bases). The sample was PBMCs. The CDR3 loop reads CASSRGTTNEKLFF. CDR3 nucleotides: TGCGCCAGCAGTAGGGGGACAACTAATGAAAAACTGTTTTTT.